Included here is one T cell receptor (beta chain) sequence, with context. The junction does not match germline at one end; this may be a read error. The CDR3 totals 13 residues. Germline CDR1 is MNHNS and CDR2 is SASEGT. The sample comes from a study of T-cell reconstitution after alpha-beta-depleted transplantation in children. TCRbeta library construction was performed incorporating unique molecular identifiers. TCRdb fed the PCR reads into MiXCR, producing one record per CDR3 protein. The sample lists about 500,000 distinct CDR3 sequences; approximately 29% were seen once. The rearrangement joins TRBV6-1 to TRBJ1-5; the D is unclear. This sample comprised PBMCs from the stem cell graft donor, obtained from the stem cell graft. This receptor was taken from a human donor who donated a stem cell graft to a child with aplastic anemia. CDR3: CASGDLGNQPQHF. As DNA, the CDR3 is TGTGCCAGCGGTGACTTAGGGAATCAGCCCCAGCATTTT.